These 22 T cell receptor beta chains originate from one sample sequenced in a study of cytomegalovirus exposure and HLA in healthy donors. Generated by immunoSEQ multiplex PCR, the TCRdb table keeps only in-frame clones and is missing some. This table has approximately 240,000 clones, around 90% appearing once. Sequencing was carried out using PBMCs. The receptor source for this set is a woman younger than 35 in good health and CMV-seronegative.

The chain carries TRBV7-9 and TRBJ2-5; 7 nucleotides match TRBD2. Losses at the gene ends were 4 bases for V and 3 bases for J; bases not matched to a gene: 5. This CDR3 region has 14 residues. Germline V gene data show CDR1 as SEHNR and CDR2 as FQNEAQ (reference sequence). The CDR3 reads CASSSESGEETQYF. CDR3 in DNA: TGTGCCAGCAGCTCAGAAAGCGGGGAAGAGACCCAGTACTTC.

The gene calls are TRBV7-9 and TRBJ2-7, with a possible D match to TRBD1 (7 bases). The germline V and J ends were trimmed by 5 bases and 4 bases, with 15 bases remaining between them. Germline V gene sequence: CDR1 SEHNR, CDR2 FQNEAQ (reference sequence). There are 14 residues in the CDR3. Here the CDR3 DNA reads TGTGCCAGCAGCATCGGGGGACAGCTATACGAGCAGTACTTC. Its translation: CASSIGGQLYEQYF.

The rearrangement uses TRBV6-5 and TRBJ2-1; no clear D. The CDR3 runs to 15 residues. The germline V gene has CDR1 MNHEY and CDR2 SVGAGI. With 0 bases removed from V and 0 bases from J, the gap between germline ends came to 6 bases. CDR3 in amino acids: CASSYSESSYNEQFF. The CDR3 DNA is TGTGCCAGCAGTTACTCTGAGAGCTCCTACAATGAGCAGTTCTTC.

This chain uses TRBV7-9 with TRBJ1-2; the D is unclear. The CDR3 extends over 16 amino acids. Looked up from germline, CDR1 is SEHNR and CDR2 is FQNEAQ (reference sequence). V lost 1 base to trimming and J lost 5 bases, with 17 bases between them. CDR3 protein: CASSLVEADGVYGYTF. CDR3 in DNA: TGTGCCAGCAGCTTAGTGGAAGCGGACGGAGTATATGGCTACACCTTC.

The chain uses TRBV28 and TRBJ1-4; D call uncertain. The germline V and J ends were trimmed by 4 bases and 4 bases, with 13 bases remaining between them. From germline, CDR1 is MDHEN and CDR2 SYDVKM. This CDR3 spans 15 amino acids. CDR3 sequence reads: CASSSPAGLNEKLFF. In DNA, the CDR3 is TGTGCCAGCAGTTCTCCCGCAGGTCTTAATGAAAAACTGTTTTTT.

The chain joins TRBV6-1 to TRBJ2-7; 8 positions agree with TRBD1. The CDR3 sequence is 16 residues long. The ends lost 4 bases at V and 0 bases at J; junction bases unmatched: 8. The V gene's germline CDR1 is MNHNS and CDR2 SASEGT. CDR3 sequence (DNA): TGTGCCAGCAGTGTAAGGTGGCAGGGGGCCTCCTACGAGCAGTACTTC. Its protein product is CASSVRWQGASYEQYF.

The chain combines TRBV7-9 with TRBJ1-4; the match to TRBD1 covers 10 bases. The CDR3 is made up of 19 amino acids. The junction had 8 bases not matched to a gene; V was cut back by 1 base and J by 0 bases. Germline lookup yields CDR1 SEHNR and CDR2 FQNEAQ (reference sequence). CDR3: CASSLGRGTGASTNEKLFF. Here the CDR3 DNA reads TGTGCCAGCAGCTTAGGCCGAGGGACAGGGGCTTCAACTAATGAAAAACTGTTTTTT.

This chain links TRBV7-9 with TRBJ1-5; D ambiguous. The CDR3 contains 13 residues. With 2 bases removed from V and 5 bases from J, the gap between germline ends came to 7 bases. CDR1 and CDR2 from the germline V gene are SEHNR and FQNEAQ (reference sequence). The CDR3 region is CASSLKGDQPQHF. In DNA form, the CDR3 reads TGTGCCAGCAGCTTAAAAGGAGATCAGCCCCAGCATTTT. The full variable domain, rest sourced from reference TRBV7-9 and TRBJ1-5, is DTGVSQNPRHKITKRGQNVTFRCDPISEHNRLYWYRQTLGQGPEFLTYFQNEAQLEKSRLLSDRFSAERPKGSFSTLEIQRTEQGDSAMYLCASSLKGDQPQHFGDGTRLSIL.

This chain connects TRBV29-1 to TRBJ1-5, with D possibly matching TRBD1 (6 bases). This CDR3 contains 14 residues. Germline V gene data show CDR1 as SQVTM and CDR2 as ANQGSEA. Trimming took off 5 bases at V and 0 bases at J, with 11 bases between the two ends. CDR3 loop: CSVHDRYSNQPQHF. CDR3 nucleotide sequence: TGCAGCGTTCACGACAGGTATAGCAATCAGCCCCAGCATTTT.

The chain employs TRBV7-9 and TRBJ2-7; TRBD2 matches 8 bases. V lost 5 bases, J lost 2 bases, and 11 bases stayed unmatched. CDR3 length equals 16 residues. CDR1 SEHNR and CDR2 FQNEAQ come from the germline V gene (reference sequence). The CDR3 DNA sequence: TGTGCCAGCAGCACCGGGCGAGATAGCGGGGCCTACGAGCAGTACTTC. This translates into CASSTGRDSGAYEQYF. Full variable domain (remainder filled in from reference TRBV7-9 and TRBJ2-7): DTGVSQNPRHKITKRGQNVTFRCDPISEHNRLYWYRQTLGQGPEFLTYFQNEAQLEKSRLLSDRFSAERPKGSFSTLEIQRTEQGDSAMYLCASSTGRDSGAYEQYFGPGTRLTVT.

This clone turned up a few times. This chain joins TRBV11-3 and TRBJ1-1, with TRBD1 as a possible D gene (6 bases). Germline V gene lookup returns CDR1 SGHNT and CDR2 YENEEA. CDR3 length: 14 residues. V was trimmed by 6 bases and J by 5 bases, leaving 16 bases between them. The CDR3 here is CASSVGGANTEAFF. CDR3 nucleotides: TGTGCCAGCAGTGTAGGGGGGGCGAATACTGAAGCTTTCTTT.

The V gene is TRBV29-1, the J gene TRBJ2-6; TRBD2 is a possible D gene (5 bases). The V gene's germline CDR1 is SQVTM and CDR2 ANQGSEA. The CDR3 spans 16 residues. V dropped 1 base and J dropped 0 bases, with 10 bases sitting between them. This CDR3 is CSVEVSGTSGANVLTF. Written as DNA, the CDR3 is TGCAGCGTTGAAGTGTCGGGAACCTCTGGGGCCAACGTCCTGACTTTC. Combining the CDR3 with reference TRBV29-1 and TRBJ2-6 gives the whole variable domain SAVISQKPSRDICQRGTSLTIQCQVDSQVTMMFWYRQQPGQSLTLIATANQGSEATYESGFVIDKFPISRPNLTFSTLTVSNMSPEDSSIYLCSVEVSGTSGANVLTFGAGSRLTVL.

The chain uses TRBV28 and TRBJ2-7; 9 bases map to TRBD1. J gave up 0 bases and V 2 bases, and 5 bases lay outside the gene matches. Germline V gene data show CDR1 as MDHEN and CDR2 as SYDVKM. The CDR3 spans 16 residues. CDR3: CASSLGGQGNSYEQYF. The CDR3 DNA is TGTGCCAGCAGTTTAGGGGGACAGGGTAACTCCTACGAGCAGTACTTC.

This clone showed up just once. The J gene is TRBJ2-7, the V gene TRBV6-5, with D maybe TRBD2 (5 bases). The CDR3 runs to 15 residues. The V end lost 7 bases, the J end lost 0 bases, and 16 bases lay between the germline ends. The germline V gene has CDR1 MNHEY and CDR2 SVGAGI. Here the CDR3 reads CASKTKGTSSYEQYF. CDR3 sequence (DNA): TGTGCCAGCAAGACGAAGGGAACTAGCTCCTACGAGCAGTACTTC.

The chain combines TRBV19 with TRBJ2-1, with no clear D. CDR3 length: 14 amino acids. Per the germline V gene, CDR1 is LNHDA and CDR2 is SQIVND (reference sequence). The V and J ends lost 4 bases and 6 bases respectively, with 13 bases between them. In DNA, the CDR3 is TGTGCCAGTAGTACACCTAGAGAAGGCAATGAGCAGTTCTTC. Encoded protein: CASSTPREGNEQFF.

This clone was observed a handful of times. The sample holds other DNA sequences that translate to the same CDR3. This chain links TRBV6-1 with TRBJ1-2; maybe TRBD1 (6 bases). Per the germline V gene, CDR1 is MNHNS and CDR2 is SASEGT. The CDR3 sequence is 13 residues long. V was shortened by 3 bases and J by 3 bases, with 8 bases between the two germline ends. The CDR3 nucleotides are TGTGCCAGCAGTGAGACAGGTGACTATGGCTACACCTTC. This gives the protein CASSETGDYGYTF.

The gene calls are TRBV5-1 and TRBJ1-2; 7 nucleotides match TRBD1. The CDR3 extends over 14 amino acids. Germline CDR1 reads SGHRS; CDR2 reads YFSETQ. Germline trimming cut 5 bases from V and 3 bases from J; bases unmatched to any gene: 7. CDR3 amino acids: CASRRDRDYYGYTF. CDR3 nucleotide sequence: TGCGCCAGCAGACGGGACAGAGACTACTATGGCTACACCTTC.

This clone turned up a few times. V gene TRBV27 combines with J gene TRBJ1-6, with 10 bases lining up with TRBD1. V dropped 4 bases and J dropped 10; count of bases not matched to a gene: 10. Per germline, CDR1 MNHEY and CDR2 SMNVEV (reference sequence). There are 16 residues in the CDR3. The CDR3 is CASSSLPGQGQSPLHF. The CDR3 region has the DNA TGTGCCAGCAGTTCCTTACCGGGACAGGGGCAATCACCCCTCCACTTT.

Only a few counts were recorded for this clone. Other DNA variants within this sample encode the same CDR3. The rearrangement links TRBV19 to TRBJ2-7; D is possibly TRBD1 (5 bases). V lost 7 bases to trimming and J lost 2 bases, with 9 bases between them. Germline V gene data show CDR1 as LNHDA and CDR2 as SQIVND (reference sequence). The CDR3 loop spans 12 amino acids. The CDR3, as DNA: TGTGCCAGTACCGACAGTACCTACGAGCAGTACTTC. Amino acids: CASTDSTYEQYF.

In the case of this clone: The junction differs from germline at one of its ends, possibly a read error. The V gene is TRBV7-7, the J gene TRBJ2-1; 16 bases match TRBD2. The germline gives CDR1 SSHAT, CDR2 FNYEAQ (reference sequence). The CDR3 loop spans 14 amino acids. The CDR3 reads CASSTGLAGGRQFF. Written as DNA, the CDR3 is TGTGCTAGCAGCACGGGACTAGCGGGAGGGAGGCAGTTCTTC.

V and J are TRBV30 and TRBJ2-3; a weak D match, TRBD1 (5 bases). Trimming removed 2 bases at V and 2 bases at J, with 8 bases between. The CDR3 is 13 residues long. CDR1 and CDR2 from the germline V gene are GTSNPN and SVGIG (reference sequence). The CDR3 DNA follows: TGTGCCTGGAGTCAGACAGACACAGATACGCAGTATTTT. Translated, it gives CAWSQTDTDTQYF.

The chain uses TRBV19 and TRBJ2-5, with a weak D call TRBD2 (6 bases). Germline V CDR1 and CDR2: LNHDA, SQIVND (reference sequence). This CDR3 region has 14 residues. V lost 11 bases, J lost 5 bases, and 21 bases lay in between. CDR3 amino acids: CASSGTFEVETQYF. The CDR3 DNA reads TGTGCCTCCTCGGGGACTTTTGAAGTGGAGACCCAGTACTTC.